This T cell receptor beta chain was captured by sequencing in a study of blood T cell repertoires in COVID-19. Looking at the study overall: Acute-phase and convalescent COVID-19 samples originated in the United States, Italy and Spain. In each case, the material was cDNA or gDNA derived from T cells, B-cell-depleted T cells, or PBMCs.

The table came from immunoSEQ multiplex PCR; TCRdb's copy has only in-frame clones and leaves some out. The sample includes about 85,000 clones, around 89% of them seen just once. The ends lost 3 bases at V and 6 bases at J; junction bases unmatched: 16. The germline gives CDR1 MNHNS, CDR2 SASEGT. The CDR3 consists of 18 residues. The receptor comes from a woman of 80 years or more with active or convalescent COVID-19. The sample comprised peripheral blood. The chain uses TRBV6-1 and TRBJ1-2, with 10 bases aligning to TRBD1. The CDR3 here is CASSDLGQGYGWWHGYTF. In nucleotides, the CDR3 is TGTGCCAGCAGTGATTTGGGACAGGGGTATGGTTGGTGGCATGGCTACACCTTC.